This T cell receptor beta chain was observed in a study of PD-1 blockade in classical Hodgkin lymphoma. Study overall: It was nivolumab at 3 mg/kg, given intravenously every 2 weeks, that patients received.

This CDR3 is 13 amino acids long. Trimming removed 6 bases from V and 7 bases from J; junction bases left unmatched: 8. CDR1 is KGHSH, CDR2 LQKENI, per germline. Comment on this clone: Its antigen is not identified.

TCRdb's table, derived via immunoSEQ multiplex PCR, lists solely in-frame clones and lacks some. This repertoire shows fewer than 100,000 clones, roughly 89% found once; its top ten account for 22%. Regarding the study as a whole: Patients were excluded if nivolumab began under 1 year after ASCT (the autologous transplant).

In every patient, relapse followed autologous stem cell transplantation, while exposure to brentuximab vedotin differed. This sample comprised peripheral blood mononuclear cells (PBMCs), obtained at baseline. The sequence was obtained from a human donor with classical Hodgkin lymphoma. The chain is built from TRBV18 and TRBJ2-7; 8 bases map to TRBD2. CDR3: CASSPRREEEQYF. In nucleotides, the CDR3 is TGTGCCAGCTCCCCCCGGCGGGAGGAGGAGCAGTACTTC.